The sequence of this T cell receptor (beta chain) was determined in a study of preoperative IRX-2 immunotherapy in early breast cancer (dated by TCRdb to the late 2010s). The library was built by means of the immunoSEQ multiplex PCR assay. Drawn from immuneACCESS, this table holds only the in-frame rearrangements with V and J called that TCRdb kept. Clones are partly lost; checked studies trace under half to an unresolved V gene and leave the rest unexplained. The sample table records roughly 26,000 clones; 85% to 90% of these occur just once. Roughly 29% of the sample comes from the top ten. With respect to this clone: Its antigen remains undetermined. The input lacks base qualities; no much larger clone sits a single base away.

The treatment or condition label on this specimen signifies: preoperative locoregional IRX-2 cytokine immunotherapy. The samples were obtained from a phase Ib study that tested preoperative, locoregional IRX-2 cytokine immunotherapy designed to prime immune responses. Donors were patients with early-stage breast cancer who received IRX-2 before surgery. The germline V gene gives CDR1 as KGHSH and CDR2 as LQKENI. The CDR3, cysteine through valine, is 14 amino acids long. The only DNA kept is the CDR3, 42 bases in frame from the first base. The V end loses 2 bases and the J end loses 6 bases, and a stretch of 14 bases separates them.

Source: tumor tissue, taken after IRX-2 immunotherapy. The chain couples TRBV18 to TRBJ2-7, and possibly TRBD2, on 6 matching bases. The TCR originated in a human donor with breast cancer. CDR3 region: CASSPDLMEGEQYV. The nucleotide sequence reads as follows: TGTGCCAGCTCACCAGATTTGATGGAGGGCGAGCAGTACGTC.